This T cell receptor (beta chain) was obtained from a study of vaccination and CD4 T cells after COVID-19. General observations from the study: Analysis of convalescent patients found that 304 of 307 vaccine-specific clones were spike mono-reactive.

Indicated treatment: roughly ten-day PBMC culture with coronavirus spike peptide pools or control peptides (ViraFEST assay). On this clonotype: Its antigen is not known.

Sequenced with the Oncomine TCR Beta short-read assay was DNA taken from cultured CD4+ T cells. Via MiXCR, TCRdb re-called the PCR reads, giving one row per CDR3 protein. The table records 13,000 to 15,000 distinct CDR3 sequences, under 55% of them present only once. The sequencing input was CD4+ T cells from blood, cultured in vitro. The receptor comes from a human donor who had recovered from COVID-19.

The CDR3 spells CASTESKDNSPLHF. As DNA, the CDR3 is TGTGCCAGCACCGAATCAAAGGATAATTCACCCCTCCACTTT. The chain recombines TRBV11-3 with TRBJ1-6; D ambiguous. This CDR3 contains 14 residues. V lost 7 bases and J 5 bases, leaving 12 bases between the germline ends. Looked up from germline, CDR1 is SGHNT and CDR2 is YENEEA.